What follows are 22 T cell receptor beta chains derived from one specimen sequenced in a study of beta chain features in type 1 diabetes. Sequenced material consisted of expressed TCRB transcripts (all of the isolated RNA was reverse transcribed). TCRdb keeps only in-frame clones here, not all; method: immunoSEQ multiplex PCR. The profile shows roughly 450,000 clones, 11% to 15% of them singletons. Sequenced sample: naive CD4+ T cells from blood. The receptors stem from a man between 25 and 39 years old in good health.

The sample holds a few counts of this clone. The V call is TRBV2, the J call TRBJ2-2; the D is unclear. The CDR3 covers 13 residues. The V and J ends lost 6 bases and 2 bases respectively, with 7 bases between them. In germline, CDR1 is SNHLY, CDR2 FYNNEI. CDR3 DNA: TGTGCCAGCAGGGCACATAACACCGGGGAGCTGTTTTTT. Its protein product is CASRAHNTGELFF.

This clone came up a few times. The chain uses TRBV10-3 and TRBJ2-7, with 7 bases that match TRBD1. Looked up from germline, CDR1 is ENHRY and CDR2 is SYGVKD. After removal of 8 bases from V and 0 bases from J, the junction contained 4 bases not matched to a gene. The CDR3 contains 13 residues. In nucleotides, the CDR3 is TGTGCCATCGGGGGACAGAGCTCCTACGAGCAGTACTTC. Translation gives CAIGGQSSYEQYF.

This clone has just a few counts. V and J are TRBV15 and TRBJ2-7, with D possibly being TRBD2 (6 bases). V was shortened by 3 bases and J by 1 base, with 19 bases between the two germline ends. The CDR3 spans 17 residues. The germline V gene has CDR1 LNHNV and CDR2 YYDKDF (reference sequence). Written as DNA, the CDR3 is TGTGCCACCAGCAGGGACGGGGGTAGCGGTACTTCCTACGAGCAGTACGTC. Translating gives CATSRDGGSGTSYEQYV.

A few counts support this clone. This rearrangement joins TRBV15 to TRBJ2-7, with D possibly TRBD2 on 7 matching bases. The CDR3 consists of 14 residues. Deletions cut 1 base from V and 2 bases from J, with 9 bases between. Germline CDR1 is LNHNV and CDR2 is YYDKDF (reference sequence). The CDR3 here is CATSRGGGPYEQYF. In DNA, the CDR3 is TGTGCCACCAGCAGAGGCGGGGGCCCCTACGAGCAGTACTTC.

This clone turned up a few times. The chain couples TRBV7-2 to TRBJ2-3; 8 bases fit TRBD2. This CDR3 region has 17 residues. The V segment lost 4 bases and the J segment 7 bases; nucleotides outside the gene matches: 16. In germline, CDR1 is SGHTA, CDR2 FQGNSA. The CDR3 bases are TGTGCCAGCAGCTATGGACTTAGCGGGAACGAGCCTTATACGCAGTATTTT. Its protein is CASSYGLSGNEPYTQYF.

The rearrangement uses TRBV19 and TRBJ2-5; 10 nucleotides agree with TRBD2. Germline V lookup: CDR1 LNHDA, CDR2 SQIVND (reference sequence). V shed 6 bases and J 5 bases; nucleotides not matched to a gene: 6. The CDR3 consists of 14 residues. The CDR3 is CASSQREGRETQYF. DNA of the CDR3: TGTGCCAGTAGCCAGCGGGAGGGCCGTGAGACCCAGTACTTC. The whole variable domain, filled in from reference TRBV19 and TRBJ2-5, reads DGGITQSPKYLFRKEGQNVTLSCEQNLNHDAMYWYRQDPGQGLRLIYYSQIVNDFQKGDIAEGYSVSREKKESFPLTVTSAQKNPTAFYLCASSQREGRETQYFGPGTRLLVL.

This clone was seen a single time. This chain links TRBV9 with TRBJ2-5, with 11 bases that match TRBD2. V dropped 3 bases and J dropped 2; count of bases not matched to a gene: 3. The germline CDR1 and CDR2 sequences are SGDLS and YYNGEE. CDR3 length: 15 amino acids. CDR3 loop: CASSGLAGGQETQYF. The CDR3 DNA reads as TGTGCCAGCAGCGGTCTAGCGGGGGGACAAGAGACCCAGTACTTC.

The chain couples TRBV7-9 to TRBJ2-7; perhaps TRBD2 as D (6 bases). The CDR3 runs 13 residues. The germline V and J ends were trimmed by 5 bases and 7 bases, with 15 bases remaining between them. Germline CDR1 SEHNR, CDR2 FQNEAQ (reference sequence). CDR3 coding DNA: TGTGCCAGCAGCCAAAGAGCGGGCTCAGAGCAGTACGTC. Translated: CASSQRAGSEQYV.

This clone was seen a few times. The rearrangement joins TRBV7-9 to TRBJ2-3, with 9 bases fitting TRBD1. The CDR3 consists of 14 residues. Per germline, CDR1 SEHNR and CDR2 FQNEAQ (reference sequence). J lost 5 bases, V lost 6 bases, and 6 bases had no gene match. CDR3 sequence reads: CASRRTGAKDTQYF. The DNA for the CDR3 is TGTGCCAGCAGGCGGACAGGGGCGAAAGATACGCAGTATTTT.

The J gene is TRBJ2-6, the V gene TRBV19; D may be TRBD2 (5 bases). Trimming left V 5 bases short and J 4 bases short, with 15 bases between. Germline V gene sequence: CDR1 LNHDA, CDR2 SQIVND (reference sequence). The CDR3 runs to 16 residues. For the CDR3, the DNA is TGTGCCAGTAGTCCCTATGAGTGGAGGGGGGCCAACGTCCTGACTTTC. Encoded protein: CASSPYEWRGANVLTF.

This clone turned up a few times. The CDR3 DNA follows: TGCGCCAGCAGTAGGGGCCCCGGGGAGACCCAGTACTTC. It yields the protein CASSRGPGETQYF. This chain connects TRBV23-1 to TRBJ2-5, with D possibly TRBD1 on 5 matching bases. TRBV23-1 is assigned to the ORF class and has an uncertain function. CDR3 length equals 13 residues. V was shortened by 5 bases and J by 5 bases, with 12 bases between the two germline ends.

This clone was counted a few times. The rearrangement joins TRBV25-1 to TRBJ1-1; no firm D call. Trimming stripped 2 bases from V and 1 base from J, with 5 bases between. This CDR3 is 13 amino acids long. From germline, CDR1 is MGHDK and CDR2 SYGVNS. The CDR3 sequence is CASSEPGNTEAFF. In DNA, the CDR3 is TGTGCCAGCAGTGAACCAGGGAACACTGAAGCTTTCTTT.

In its sample, this clone was seen a few times. Distinct nucleotide sequences in the sample also encode this CDR3. CDR3 sequence: CASSLEGADTQYF. The DNA of the CDR3 is TGCGCCAGCAGCTTGGAGGGGGCAGATACGCAGTATTTT. The J gene is TRBJ2-3, the V gene TRBV5-1, with D possibly TRBD1 on 6 matching bases. CDR3 size: 13 residues. Germline CDR1 is SGHRS and CDR2 is YFSETQ. The ends were cut back, 0 bases at V and 4 bases at J, with 6 bases in the middle.

The chain joins TRBV7-8 to TRBJ1-2, with 9 nucleotides matching TRBD1. Germline lookup yields CDR1 SGHVS and CDR2 FQNEAQ. V trimming: 5 bases; J trimming: 3 bases; junction bases outside the gene matches: 4. This CDR3 has 14 residues. The CDR3 loop reads CASSPGTGYYGYTF. The CDR3 DNA follows: TGTGCCAGCAGCCCGGGGACAGGGTACTATGGCTACACCTTC.

This clone was found a few times. The chain recombines TRBV9 with TRBJ2-3, with D possibly matching TRBD2 (5 bases). The germline V gene has CDR1 SGDLS and CDR2 YYNGEE. CDR3 length: 14 residues. Trimming stripped 4 bases from V and 2 bases from J, with 11 bases between. The DNA of the CDR3 is TGTGCCAGCAGCCCGAGCGGTTACACAGATACGCAGTATTTT. Its translation: CASSPSGYTDTQYF.

This clone showed up just a few times. The chain has TRBV19 and TRBJ2-6; the D gene is possibly TRBD1 (5 bases). Germline V CDR1 and CDR2: LNHDA, SQIVND (reference sequence). The V and J ends lost 6 bases and 0 bases respectively, with 18 bases between them. This CDR3 region has 18 residues. The CDR3 DNA reads TGTGCCAGTAGCCGTAGACAGCCTACCGCCTCTGGGGCCAACGTCCTGACTTTC. It yields the protein CASSRRQPTASGANVLTF.

Here the CDR3 reads CASRPTGNAYEQYF. CDR3 DNA sequence: TGTGCCAGCAGACCAACAGGTAACGCCTACGAGCAGTACTTC. The chain has TRBV27 and TRBJ2-7; possibly TRBD1 for D (5 bases). There are 14 residues in the CDR3. CDR1 is MNHEY and CDR2 is SMNVEV in the germline V gene (reference sequence). V was shortened by 6 bases and J by 2 bases, with 14 bases between the two germline ends.

The chain recombines TRBV7-7 with TRBJ2-3; the match to TRBD1 covers 9 bases. The CDR3 is 14 residues long. CDR1 and CDR2 from the germline V gene are SSHAT and FNYEAQ (reference sequence). The ends lost 5 bases at V and 4 bases at J; junction bases unmatched: 4. The DNA of the CDR3 is TGTGCCAGCAGCGCACAGGGGGCTGCAGATACGCAGTATTTT. Its translation: CASSAQGAADTQYF.

Only a few counts were recorded for this clone. This chain joins TRBV7-3 and TRBJ2-5; tentative D call: TRBD1 (6 bases). V dropped 5 bases and J dropped 4 bases, with 14 bases sitting between them. Germline values: CDR1 SGHTA, CDR2 FQGTGA. The CDR3 is made up of 14 amino acids. In DNA, the CDR3 is TGTGCCAGCAGCCCGACAGGACTCGGAGAGACCCAGTACTTC. It encodes CASSPTGLGETQYF.

The rearrangement joins TRBV27 to TRBJ2-2; perhaps TRBD1 as D (5 bases). The V gene's germline CDR1 is MNHEY and CDR2 SMNVEV (reference sequence). CDR3 length: 16 residues. Trimming pared 1 base from V and 2 bases from J, leaving 11 bases between. The CDR3 loop reads CASSLWVTANTGELFF. The CDR3 nucleotides are TGTGCCAGCAGTTTATGGGTGACAGCAAACACCGGGGAGCTGTTTTTT.

This clone occurred a few times. The V gene is TRBV7-2, the J gene TRBJ2-1; TRBD2 matches at 11 bases. The CDR3 has 16 residues. V was pared by 2 bases and J by 11 bases, with 11 bases of the junction left unmatched. Germline V gives CDR1 SGHTA, CDR2 FQGNSA. CDR3 protein: CASSLIGTSGREKQFF. CDR3 coding DNA: TGTGCCAGCAGCTTAATCGGGACTAGCGGCAGGGAAAAGCAGTTCTTC. The whole variable domain, remainder taken from reference TRBV7-2 and TRBJ2-1, is GAGVSQSPSNKVTEKGKDVELRCDPISGHTALYWYRQSLGQGLEFLIYFQGNSAPDKSGLPSDRFSAERTGGSVSTLTIQRTQQEDSAVYLCASSLIGTSGREKQFFGPGTRLTVL.

The rearrangement uses TRBV7-9 and TRBJ2-5; D assignment may be TRBD1 or TRBD2 (6 bases each). CDR3 length: 15 residues. Germline CDR1 and CDR2: SEHNR and FQNEAQ (reference sequence). V was pared by 7 bases and J by 4 bases, with 19 bases between. The CDR3 is CASTKTLGGVETQYF. CDR3 nucleotides: TGTGCCAGCACCAAAACACTGGGGGGCGTAGAGACCCAGTACTTC.